This T cell receptor (beta chain) emerged from a study of T cells in Graves' hyperthyroidism and ophthalmopathy. Researchers took RNA transcripts and amplified the TCR beta CDR3 regions from them. HTBI primers were employed in a first-round RT-PCR of the TCR CDR3. TCRdb itself ran the multiplex PCR reads through MiXCR, one entry per CDR3 protein. The sample has 250,000 to 300,000 distinct CDR3 sequences, about 14% seen once; the top ten hold 13%. This CDR3 spans 15 amino acids. Germline CDR1 and CDR2: MGHRA and YSYEKL. Losses at the gene ends were 7 bases for V and 2 bases for J; bases not matched to a gene: 8. Used for diagnoses were clinical symptoms, serum thyroxine and TRAb, thyroid ultrasound and orbital computed tomography. The PBMCs studied were ones that came from 10 ml fresh peripheral blood.

The specimen sequenced was blood. The chain employs TRBV4-1 and TRBJ2-7, with 10 bases identical to TRBD2. The origin of this receptor is a woman between 40 and 55 years old with Graves' hyperthyroidism that later progressed to Graves' ophthalmopathy. The CDR3 nucleotides are TGCGCCAGCACTAACAGACTAGCGGGTACCTACGAGCAGTACTTC. This translates into CASTNRLAGTYEQYF.